Listed below are T cell receptor beta chains from one sample, sequenced in a study of blood T cell repertoires in COVID-19. The method was immunoSEQ multiplex PCR; TCRdb's version includes in-frame clones alone and lacks a portion of them. Among approximately 160,000 clones listed, approximately 82% were seen once. The sequenced sample consisted of peripheral blood. These receptors all come from a woman between 50 and 59 years old in a cohort sampled during active or convalescent COVID-19. The conserved cysteine and the conserved F or W are not part of the CDR3 here.

v_gene	j_gene	CDR3aa
TRBV19	TRBJ1-5	ASRAGQGGQPQH
TRBV10-3	TRBJ2-7	AIRSGTGDSYEQY
TRBV30	TRBJ1-1	AWSAQIDTEAF
TRBV7-8	TRBJ1-2	ASSPPPRYYT
TRBV7-3	TRBJ2-1	ASSFGAVNEQF
TRBV5-1	TRBJ2-7	ASSSQGVDEQY
TRBV30	TRBJ2-7	ACNQGSPYEQY
TRBV7-2	TRBJ1-2	ASSLDRANYGYT
TRBV7-9	TRBJ2-2	ASSQQGSGELF
TRBV5-4	TRBJ2-3	ASSLPPQNTDTQY
TRBV6-6	TRBJ2-2	ASSYRRGLNTGELF
TRBV4-2	TRBJ1-1	ASSQGTGTGNTEAF
TRBV5-5	TRBJ2-3	ASSSRRGLGTDTQY
TRBV27	TRBJ2-7	ASSLSISSYEQY
TRBV2	TRBJ1-4	ASSPGTGWFNEKLF
TRBV9	TRBJ1-6	ASSVASGLNSPLH
TRBV6-5	TRBJ2-4	ASSPTTGIDIQY
TRBV7-2	TRBJ1-5	ASSGTGTGQPQH
TRBV9	TRBJ1-2	ASSVRTGIGYT
TRBV7-3	TRBJ1-1	ASSLGQTTISGTEAF
TRBV27	TRBJ2-1	ASSRTGGNYNEQF
TRBV6-5	TRBJ1-5	ASSYSKQGEGPQH
TRBV20-1	TRBJ2-1	SARARNEQF
TRBV7-9	TRBJ1-5	ASSLASQPQH
TRBV7-6	TRBJ2-5	ASSLVGGLAGGKETQY
TRBV11-1	TRBJ1-1	ASSLYSATEAF
TRBV19	TRBJ1-2	ASSIGGGMYGYT
TRBV7-6	TRBJ2-3	ASSTGTSGGTDTQY
TRBV7-9	TRBJ1-1	ASSIGKTGAPDTEAF